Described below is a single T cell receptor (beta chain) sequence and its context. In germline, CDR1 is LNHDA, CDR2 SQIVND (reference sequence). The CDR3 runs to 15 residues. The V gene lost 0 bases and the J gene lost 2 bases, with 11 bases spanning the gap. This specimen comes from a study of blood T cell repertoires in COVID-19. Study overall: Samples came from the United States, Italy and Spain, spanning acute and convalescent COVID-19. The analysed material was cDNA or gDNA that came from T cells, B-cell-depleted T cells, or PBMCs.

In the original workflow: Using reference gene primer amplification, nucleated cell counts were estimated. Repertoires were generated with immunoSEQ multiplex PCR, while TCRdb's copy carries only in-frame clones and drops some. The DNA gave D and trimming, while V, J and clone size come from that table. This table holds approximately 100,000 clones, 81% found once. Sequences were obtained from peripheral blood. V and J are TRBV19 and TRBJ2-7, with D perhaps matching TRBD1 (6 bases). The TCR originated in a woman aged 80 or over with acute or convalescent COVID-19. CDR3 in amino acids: CASSIDGRGTYEQYF. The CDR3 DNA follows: TGTGCCAGTAGTATAGATGGCAGGGGAACCTACGAGCAGTACTTC. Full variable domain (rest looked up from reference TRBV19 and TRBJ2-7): DGGITQSPKYLFRKEGQNVTLSCEQNLNHDAMYWYRQDPGQGLRLIYYSQIVNDFQKGDIAEGYSVSREKKESFPLTVTSAQKNPTAFYLCASSIDGRGTYEQYFGPGTRLTVT.